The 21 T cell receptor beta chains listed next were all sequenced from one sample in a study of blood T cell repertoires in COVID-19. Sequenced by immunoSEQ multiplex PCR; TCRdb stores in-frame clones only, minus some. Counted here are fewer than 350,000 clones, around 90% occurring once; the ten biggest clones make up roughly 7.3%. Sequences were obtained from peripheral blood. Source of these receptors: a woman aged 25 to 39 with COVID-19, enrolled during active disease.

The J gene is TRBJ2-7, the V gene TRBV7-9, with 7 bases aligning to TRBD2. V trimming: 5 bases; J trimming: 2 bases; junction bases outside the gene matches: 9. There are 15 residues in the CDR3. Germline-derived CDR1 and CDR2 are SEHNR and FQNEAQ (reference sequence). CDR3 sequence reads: CASSPHPSGTYEQYF. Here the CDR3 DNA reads TGTGCCAGCAGCCCCCACCCTAGCGGTACCTACGAGCAGTACTTC. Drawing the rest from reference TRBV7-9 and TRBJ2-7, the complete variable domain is DTGVSQNPRHKITKRGQNVTFRCDPISEHNRLYWYRQTLGQGPEFLTYFQNEAQLEKSRLLSDRFSAERPKGSFSTLEIQRTEQGDSAMYLCASSPHPSGTYEQYFGPGTRLTVT.

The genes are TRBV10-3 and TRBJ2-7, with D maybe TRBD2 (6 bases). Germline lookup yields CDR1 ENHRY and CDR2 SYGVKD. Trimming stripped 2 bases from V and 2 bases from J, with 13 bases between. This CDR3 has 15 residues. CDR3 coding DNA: TGTGCCATCAGTGAGCGCGAAGCGGGTGCCTACGAGCAGTACTTC. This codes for CAISEREAGAYEQYF.

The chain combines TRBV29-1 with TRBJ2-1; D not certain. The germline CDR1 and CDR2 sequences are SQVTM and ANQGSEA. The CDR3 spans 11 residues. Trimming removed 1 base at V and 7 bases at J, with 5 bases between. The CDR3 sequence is CSVEARNEQFF. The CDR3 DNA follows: TGCAGCGTTGAAGCGAGGAATGAGCAGTTCTTC.

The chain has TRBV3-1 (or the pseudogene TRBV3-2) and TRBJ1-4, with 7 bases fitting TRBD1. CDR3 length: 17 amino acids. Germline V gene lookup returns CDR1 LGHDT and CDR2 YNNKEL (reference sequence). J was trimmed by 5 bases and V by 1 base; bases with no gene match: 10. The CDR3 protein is CASSQGQGIAPNEKLFF. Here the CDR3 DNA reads TGTGCCAGCAGCCAAGGACAGGGAATCGCGCCGAATGAAAAACTGTTTTTT.

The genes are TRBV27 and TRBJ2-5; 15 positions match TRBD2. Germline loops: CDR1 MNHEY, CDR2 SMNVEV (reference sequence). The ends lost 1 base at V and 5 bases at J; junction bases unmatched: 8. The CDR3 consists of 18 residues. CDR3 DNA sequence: TGTGCCAGCAGTTTATGGGGGCCCGGGACTAGCGGGAGGGAGACCCAGTACTTC. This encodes CASSLWGPGTSGRETQYF.

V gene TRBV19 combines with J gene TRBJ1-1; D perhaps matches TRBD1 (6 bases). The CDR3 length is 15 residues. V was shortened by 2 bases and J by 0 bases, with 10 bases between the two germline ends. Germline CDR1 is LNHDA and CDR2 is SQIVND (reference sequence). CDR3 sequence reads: CASSITTGVNTEAFF. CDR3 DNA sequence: TGTGCCAGTAGTATAACGACAGGAGTGAACACTGAAGCTTTCTTT.

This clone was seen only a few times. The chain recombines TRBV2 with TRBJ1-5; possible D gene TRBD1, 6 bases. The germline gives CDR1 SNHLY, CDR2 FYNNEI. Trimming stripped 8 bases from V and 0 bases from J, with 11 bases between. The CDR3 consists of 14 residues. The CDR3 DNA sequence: TGTGCCAGCGCCTGGACAGTTAGCAATCAGCCCCAGCATTTT. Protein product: CASAWTVSNQPQHF.

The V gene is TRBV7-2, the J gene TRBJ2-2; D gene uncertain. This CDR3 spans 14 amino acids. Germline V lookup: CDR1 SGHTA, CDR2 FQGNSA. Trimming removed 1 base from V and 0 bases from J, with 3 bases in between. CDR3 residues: CASSLVTNTGELFF. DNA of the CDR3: TGTGCCAGCAGCTTAGTCACGAACACCGGGGAGCTGTTTTTT.

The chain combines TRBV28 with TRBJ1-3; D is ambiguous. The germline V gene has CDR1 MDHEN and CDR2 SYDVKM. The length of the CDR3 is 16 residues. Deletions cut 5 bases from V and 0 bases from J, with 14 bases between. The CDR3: CASSLPQAYSGNTIYF. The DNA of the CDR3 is TGTGCCAGCAGTCTCCCCCAGGCCTACTCTGGAAACACCATATATTTT.

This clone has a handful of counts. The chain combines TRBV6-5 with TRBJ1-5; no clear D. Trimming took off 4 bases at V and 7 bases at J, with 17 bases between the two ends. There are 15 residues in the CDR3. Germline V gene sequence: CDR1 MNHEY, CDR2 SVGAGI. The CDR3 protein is CASSLSGRGGQPQHF. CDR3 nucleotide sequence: TGTGCCAGCAGTTTAAGCGGGCGGGGAGGCCAGCCCCAGCATTTT.

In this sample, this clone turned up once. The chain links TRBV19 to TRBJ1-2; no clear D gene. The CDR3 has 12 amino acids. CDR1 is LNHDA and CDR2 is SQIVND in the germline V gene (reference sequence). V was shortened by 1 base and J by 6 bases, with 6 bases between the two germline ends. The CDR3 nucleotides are TGTGCCAGTAGTATAGGGTCTAATGGCTACACCTTC. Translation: CASSIGSNGYTF.

CDR3 bases: TGTGCCAGCAGCTTAGGAACAGGGCGGGGAAACACCATATATTTT. Residues: CASSLGTGRGNTIYF. The chain uses TRBV11-2 and TRBJ1-3; a possible D gene is TRBD1 (6 bases). The CDR3 spans 15 residues. V was cut by 1 base and J by 4 bases, with 11 bases left in between. The germline V gene encodes CDR1 SGHAT and CDR2 FQNNGV. The full variable domain, rest sourced from reference TRBV11-2 and TRBJ1-3, is EAGVAQSPRYKIIEKRQSVAFWCNPISGHATLYWYQQILGQGPKLLIQFQNNGVVDDSQLPKDRFSAERLKGVDSTLKIQPAKLEDSAVYLCASSLGTGRGNTIYFGEGSWLTVV.

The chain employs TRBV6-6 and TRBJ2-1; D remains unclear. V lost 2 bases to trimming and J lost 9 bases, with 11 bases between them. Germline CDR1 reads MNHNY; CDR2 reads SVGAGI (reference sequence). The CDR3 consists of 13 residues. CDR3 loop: CASSYGVGGEQFF. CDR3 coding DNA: TGTGCCAGCAGTTACGGCGTCGGCGGTGAGCAGTTCTTC.

The CDR3 sequence is CATSREGGTDTQYF. For the CDR3, the DNA is TGTGCCACCAGCAGAGAGGGGGGGACAGATACGCAGTATTTT. The chain uses TRBV15 and TRBJ2-3; 7 positions match TRBD2. CDR3 length equals 14 residues. Germline V lookup: CDR1 LNHNV, CDR2 YYDKDF (reference sequence). The ends lost 0 bases at V and 3 bases at J; junction bases unmatched: 0. The full variable domain, its missing parts supplied by reference TRBV15 and TRBJ2-3, is DAMVIQNPRYQVTQFGKPVTLSCSQTLNHNVMYWYQQKSSQAPKLLFHYYDKDFNNEADTPDNFQSRRPNTSFCFLDIRSPGLGDTAMYLCATSREGGTDTQYFGPGTRLTVL.

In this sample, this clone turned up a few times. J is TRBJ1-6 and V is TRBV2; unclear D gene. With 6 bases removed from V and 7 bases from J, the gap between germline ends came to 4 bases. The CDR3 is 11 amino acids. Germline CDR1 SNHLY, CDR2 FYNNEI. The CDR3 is CASRANSPLHF. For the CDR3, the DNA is TGTGCCAGCAGGGCCAATTCACCCCTCCACTTT.

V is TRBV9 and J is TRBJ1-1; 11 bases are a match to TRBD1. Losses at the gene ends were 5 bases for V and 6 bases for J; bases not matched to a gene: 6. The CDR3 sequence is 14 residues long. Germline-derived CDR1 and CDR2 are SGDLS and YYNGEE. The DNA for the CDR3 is TGTGCCAGCAGTGGACAGGGGGCAATCGCTGAAGCTTTCTTT. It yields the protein CASSGQGAIAEAFF.

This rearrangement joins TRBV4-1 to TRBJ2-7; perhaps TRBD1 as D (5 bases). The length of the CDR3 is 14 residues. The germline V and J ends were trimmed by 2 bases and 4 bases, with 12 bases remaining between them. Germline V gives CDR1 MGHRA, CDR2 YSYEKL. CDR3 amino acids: CASSQSTGSYEQYF. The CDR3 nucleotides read TGCGCCAGCAGCCAAAGCACAGGCTCTTACGAGCAGTACTTC.

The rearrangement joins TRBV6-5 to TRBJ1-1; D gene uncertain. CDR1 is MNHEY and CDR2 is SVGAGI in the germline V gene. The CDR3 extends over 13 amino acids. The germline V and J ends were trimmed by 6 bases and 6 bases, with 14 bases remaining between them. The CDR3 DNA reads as TGTGCCAGCAGCCCCATTCGTCAGGCTGAAGCTTTCTTT. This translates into CASSPIRQAEAFF.

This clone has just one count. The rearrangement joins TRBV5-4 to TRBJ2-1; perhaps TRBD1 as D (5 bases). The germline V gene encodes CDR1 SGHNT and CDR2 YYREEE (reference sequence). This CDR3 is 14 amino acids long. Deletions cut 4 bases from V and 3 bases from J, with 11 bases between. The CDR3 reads CASSTVGVYNEQFF. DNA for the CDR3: TGTGCCAGCAGCACTGTAGGGGTCTACAATGAGCAGTTCTTC.

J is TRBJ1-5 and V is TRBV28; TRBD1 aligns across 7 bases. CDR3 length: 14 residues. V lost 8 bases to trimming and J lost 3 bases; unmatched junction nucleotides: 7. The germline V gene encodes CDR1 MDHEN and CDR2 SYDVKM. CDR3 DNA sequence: TGTGCCAGCCATCGCACAGGGGTCAATCAGCCCCAGCATTTT. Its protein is CASHRTGVNQPQHF.

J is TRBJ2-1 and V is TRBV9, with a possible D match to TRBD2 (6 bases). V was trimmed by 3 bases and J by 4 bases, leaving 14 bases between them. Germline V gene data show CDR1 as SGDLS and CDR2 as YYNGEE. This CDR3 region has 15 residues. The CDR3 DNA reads TGTGCCAGCAGCGCCCGGGACTGGGCGTACAATGAGCAGTTCTTC. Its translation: CASSARDWAYNEQFF.